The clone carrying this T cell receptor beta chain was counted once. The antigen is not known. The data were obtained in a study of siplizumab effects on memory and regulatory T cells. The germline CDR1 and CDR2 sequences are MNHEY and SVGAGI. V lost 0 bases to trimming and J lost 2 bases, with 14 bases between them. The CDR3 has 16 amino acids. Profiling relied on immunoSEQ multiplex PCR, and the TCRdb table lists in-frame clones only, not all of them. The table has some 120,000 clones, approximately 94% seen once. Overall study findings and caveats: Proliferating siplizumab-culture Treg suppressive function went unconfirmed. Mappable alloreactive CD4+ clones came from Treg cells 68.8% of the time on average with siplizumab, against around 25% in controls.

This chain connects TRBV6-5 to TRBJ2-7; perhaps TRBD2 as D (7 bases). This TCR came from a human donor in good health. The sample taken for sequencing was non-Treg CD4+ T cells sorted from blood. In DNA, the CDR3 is TGTGCCAGCAGTTACTCTTCGGGGGGCGCGACCTACGAGCAGTACTTC. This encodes CASSYSSGGATYEQYF.